Below, one T cell receptor (beta chain) is given with its context. This sample stems from a study of blood T cell repertoires in COVID-19. Study-wide context: Specimens from acute and convalescent COVID-19 originated in the United States, Italy and Spain. Sources were T cells, B-cell-depleted T cells, or PBMCs; the material itself was cDNA or gDNA.

Study processing details: Amplified reference gene primers provided the basis for estimating nucleated cell counts. The repertoire was sequenced with immunoSEQ multiplex PCR; TCRdb's copy has only in-frame clones and lacks some. V and J calls and clone size are given by that table; D and trimming were obtained from the DNA. The sample lists roughly 330,000 clones; over 75% were seen once. Trimming shortened V by 4 bases and J by 6 bases, and 14 bases separated the two germline ends. The CDR3 loop spans 14 amino acids. Germline CDR1 LGHDT, CDR2 YNNKEL (reference sequence). Participants were aged about 18 to 90 years from about 25 US areas.

The specimen sequenced was PBMCs or T cells enriched from blood (not recorded which). This sequence originates from a woman in her twenties or thirties who had recovered from COVID-19. The rearrangement joins TRBV3-1 (or the pseudogene TRBV3-2) to TRBJ2-3; D is perhaps TRBD1 (6 bases). Here the CDR3 reads CASSRQGLRDTQYF. The DNA of the CDR3 is TGTGCCAGCAGCCGGCAGGGGTTAAGGGATACGCAGTATTTT.